The rows below give T cell receptor beta chains drawn from one sample of a study of T cells in Graves' hyperthyroidism and ophthalmopathy. Each CDR3 protein gets one entry after TCRdb re-called the multiplex PCR reads with MiXCR. The data show 500,000 to 600,000 distinct CDR3 sequences, roughly 50% seen once. The sample consisted of peripheral blood or thyroid tissue (not recorded which). All receptors derive from an adult woman with Graves' disease, either hyperthyroidism or ophthalmopathy (not recorded which). CDR3s include the opening cysteine and the closing phenylalanine or tryptophan. D genes are given only for firm matches. Clone sizes are given selectively: once, few, many, or a class where the clone is expanded.

d_gene,v_gene,abundance,j_gene,len,CDR3aa,CDR3nt
.,TRBV24-1,.,TRBJ2-2,16,CATSDWGFANTGELFF,TGTGCCACCAGTGATTGGGGATTCGCGAACACCGGGGAGCTGTTTTTT
TRBD2,TRBV11-2,many,TRBJ2-5,17,CASSDGLAGGDQETQYF,TGTGCCAGCAGCGACGGACTAGCGGGGGGAGACCAAGAGACCCAGTACTTC
.,TRBV10-3,.,TRBJ2-1,15,CAISESAVSYNEQFF,TGTGCCATCAGTGAGTCCGCTGTGTCCTACAATGAGCAGTTCTTC
.,TRBV9,.,TRBJ1-4,15,CASSVPGSGLEKLFF,TGTGCCAGCTCAGTCCCGGGCTCAGGGCTTGAAAAACTGTTTTTT
.,TRBV6-6,many,TRBJ1-1,15,CASSYSIWENTEAFF,TGTGCCAGCAGTTACTCGATTTGGGAGAACACTGAAGCTTTCTTT
.,TRBV7-2,many,TRBJ2-7,14,CASSSRDGSYEQYF,TGTGCCAGCAGCTCTCGGGACGGGTCCTACGAGCAGTACTTC
TRBD2,TRBV20-1,once,TRBJ2-1,17,CSARTSGRGNSYNEQFF,TGCAGTGCTAGGACTAGCGGGCGGGGGAACTCCTACAATGAGCAGTTCTTC
.,TRBV10-3,.,TRBJ1-6,14,CAIRDSSSNSPLHF,TGTGCCATCAGGGACAGTTCCTCTAATTCACCCCTCCACTTT
.,TRBV7-2,few,TRBJ2-5,14,CASSFPRSQETQYF,TGTGCCAGCAGCTTTCCCCGGAGCCAAGAGACCCAGTACTTC
.,TRBV25-1,.,TRBJ1-2,14,CASSEFGGRDGYTF,TGTGCCAGCAGTGAATTTGGGGGGCGCGATGGCTACACCTTC
.,TRBV18,few,TRBJ1-5,14,CASSPPDSNQPQHF,TGTGCCAGCTCACCACCTGATAGCAATCAGCCCCAGCATTTT
.,TRBV2,many,TRBJ1-2,14,CASSEGELNYGYTF,TGTGCCAGCAGTGAGGGCGAGCTGAACTATGGCTACACCTTC
.,TRBV9,.,TRBJ2-7,13,CASSELPGDEQYF,TGTGCCAGCAGCGAACTGCCAGGGGACGAGCAGTACTTC
TRBD1,TRBV25-1,few,TRBJ1-1,14,CASSEYQGARRAFF,TGTGCCAGCAGTGAATATCAGGGGGCTCGTCGAGCTTTCTTT
.,TRBV19,few,TRBJ2-5,10,CASRLSWGAF,TGTGCCAGTAGACTCTCCTGGGGGGCCTTC
.,TRBV7-2,.,TRBJ2-6,19,CASSLAGASGVSGANVLTF,TGTGCCAGCAGTTTGGCAGGGGCTAGCGGAGTGTCTGGGGCCAACGTCCTGACTTTC
.,TRBV29-1,.,TRBJ1-1,14,CSVPGPRLNTEAFF,TGCAGCGTCCCGGGTCCTAGATTGAACACTGAAGCTTTCTTT
.,TRBV9,many,TRBJ1-3,15,CASSAGQLSGNTIYF,TGTGCCAGCAGCGCCGGACAGCTCTCTGGAAACACCATATATTTT
TRBD2,TRBV7-9,once,TRBJ2-7,19,CASSSRLAGAGASSYEQYF,TGTGCCAGCAGCTCCAGACTAGCGGGAGCCGGGGCGAGCTCCTACGAGCAGTACTTC
TRBD2,TRBV7-9,.,TRBJ2-5,14,CASSRGGNQETQYF,TGTGCCAGCAGTCGCGGGGGAAACCAAGAGACCCAGTACTTC
.,TRBV9,.,TRBJ1-4,13,CASSVTGNEKLFF,TGTGCCAGCAGCGTTACAGGGAATGAAAAACTGTTTTTT
.,TRBV12-3/TRBV12-4,few,TRBJ1-1,14,CASSLASINTEAFF,TGTGCCAGCAGTTTAGCGAGTATTAACACTGAAGCTTTCTTT
.,TRBV12-3/TRBV12-4,few,TRBJ2-7,11,CASSSAYEQCF,TGTGCCAGCAGTTCCGCCTACGAGCAGTGCTTC
TRBD1,TRBV20-1,many,TRBJ1-2,13,CSAWGTGRYGYTF,TGCAGTGCTTGGGGGACAGGGAGGTATGGCTACACCTTC
.,TRBV30,few,TRBJ1-1,13,CAWRQMGITEAFF,TGTGCCTGGCGGCAAATGGGTATCACTGAAGCTTTCTTT
TRBD1,TRBV7-9,many,TRBJ1-5,15,CASSLGGDSTQPQHF,TGTGCCAGCAGCTTAGGGGGGGACAGCACTCAGCCCCAGCATTTT
.,TRBV3-1,many,TRBJ2-5,16,CASSQDSPAAPETQYF,TGTGCCAGCAGCCAAGATAGCCCCGCAGCGCCAGAGACCCAGTACTTC
.,TRBV4-1,many,TRBJ1-4,14,CASSLAGEDEKLFF,TGCGCCAGCAGCTTGGCAGGGGAGGATGAAAAACTGTTTTTT
.,TRBV20-1,.,TRBJ2-6,17,CSAIEGTSGSGANVLTF,TGCAGTGCTATAGAAGGGACTTCAGGCTCTGGGGCCAACGTCCTGACTTTC
.,TRBV20-1,many,TRBJ1-5,18,CSAPLGRIRWNGNQPQHF,TGCAGTGCCCCCCTTGGACGGATTCGTTGGAATGGCAATCAGCCCCAGCATTTT
TRBD2,TRBV11-2,many,TRBJ2-5,14,CASSSTSGSETQYF,TGTGCCAGCAGCTCCACTAGCGGGAGTGAGACCCAGTACTTC
TRBD1,TRBV19,.,TRBJ1-1,16,CASRGTGASTYPEAFF,TGTGCCAGTAGGGGGACAGGGGCTTCCACTTACCCTGAAGCTTTCTTT
.,TRBV12-3/TRBV12-4,.,TRBJ1-6,14,CASSLDPGVSPLHF,TGTGCCAGCAGTTTAGATCCGGGAGTATCACCCCTCCACTTT
.,TRBV5-4,many,TRBJ1-1,16,CASSLTSGTLNTEAFF,TGTGCCAGCAGCTTGACTTCCGGGACACTCAACACTGAAGCTTTCTTT
.,TRBV24-1,many,TRBJ1-1,13,CASKGGANTEAFF,TGTGCCTCCAAAGGGGGGGCGAACACTGAAGCTTTCTTT
.,TRBV10-3,few,TRBJ2-5,12,CAATDTEETQYF,TGTGCCGCGACGGACACGGAAGAGACCCAGTACTTC
.,TRBV20-1,many,TRBJ2-5,14,CSARGLGGEETQYF,TGCAGTGCTAGGGGGCTAGGTGGGGAAGAGACCCAGTACTTC
.,TRBV15,once,TRBJ1-1,15,CATSPDRATTTEAFF,TGTGCCACCAGCCCCGATCGGGCCACGACGACTGAAGCTTTCTTT
.,TRBV7-2,.,TRBJ2-5,14,CASSLGLSNQPQYF,TGTGCCAGCAGCTTAGGACTAAGCAATCAGCCCCAGTACTTC
TRBD1,TRBV10-3,.,TRBJ1-5,16,CAISANSGGHNQPQHF,TGTGCCATCAGTGCGAATTCAGGGGGCCACAATCAGCCCCAGCATTTT
.,TRBV15,many,TRBJ2-7,12,CATSREVDEQYF,TGTGCCACCAGCAGAGAGGTTGACGAGCAGTACTTC
.,TRBV2,many,TRBJ2-7,12,CASEVASNEQYF,TGTGCCAGCGAGGTAGCGAGCAACGAGCAGTACTTC
TRBD1,TRBV11-1,.,TRBJ1-2,13,CASSVQGNYGYTF,TGTGCCAGCAGCGTACAGGGGAATTATGGCTACACCTTC
TRBD1,TRBV11-2,many,TRBJ1-5,15,CASSLRTGEDQPQHF,TGTGCCAGCAGCCTTCGGACAGGGGAGGATCAGCCCCAGCATTTT
TRBD1,TRBV29-1,.,TRBJ2-6,18,CSVDDLGQGSSGANVLTF,TGCAGCGTTGACGACTTGGGACAGGGCAGCTCTGGGGCCAACGTCCTGACTTTC
.,TRBV2,many,TRBJ1-3,15,CASSERMAQGNTIYF,TGTGCCAGCAGTGAAAGGATGGCGCAAGGAAACACCATATATTTT